The entry below describes one TCR beta chain. Antigen specificity is unknown. The sample comes from a study of shared clonotypes between healthy human individuals. Study in general: The study drew on two women and a few men aged 18 to 49 as donors.

CD45RO negativity and positive selection for CCR7 defined naive CD8 cells, a population that excluded terminally differentiated effector memory CD45RA+ cells. The V gene's germline CDR1 is MDHEN and CDR2 SYDVKM. This CDR3 has 14 amino acids. Trimming took 3 bases from V and 8 from J, leaving 16 bases between them. Study-wide results and caveats: The study drew on few donors, limiting represented genetic and exposure-history diversity.

Each PCR replicate from the sorted subsets contained about 210 ng DNA, which is about 30,000 T cell genomes. The repertoire was sequenced with immunoSEQ multiplex PCR; TCRdb's copy has only in-frame clones and lacks some. The sample contains about 2 million clones, 85% to 95% of which appear only once. The source is a man in his late teens or twenties in good health. The sequencing sample was made of naive CD8+ T cells sorted from blood. V gene TRBV28 combines with J gene TRBJ1-2, with a possible D match to TRBD1 (6 bases). The CDR3 bases are TGTGCCAGCAGTTTGGTGACAGGTTCTCTAGGCTACACCTTC. This sequence encodes CASSLVTGSLGYTF.